This T cell receptor (beta chain) was documented in a study of blood T cell repertoires in COVID-19. As for the study in general: Some COVID-19 samples were acute and others convalescent; all came from the United States, Italy and Spain. Sample material is recorded as cDNA or gDNA derived from T cells, B-cell-depleted T cells, or PBMCs.

How the authors handled the data: Estimated nucleated cell counts came from reference gene primer amplification. The protocol was immunoSEQ multiplex PCR, while the TCRdb copy is restricted to in-frame clones and leaves out a portion. V and J calls and clone size are copied from that table; D and trimming were computed from the DNA. The sample has about 230,000 clones; 80% to 90% are singletons. The germline CDR1 and CDR2 sequences are LGHNA and YSLEER. Between the trimmed V and J ends, which lost 1 base and 0 bases, there was a span of 12 bases. This CDR3 is built from 16 residues. A Seattle source enrolled patients during active infection and followed them longitudinally.

The TCR originated in a young man with COVID-19, enrolled during active disease. The J gene is TRBJ1-2, the V gene TRBV4-3, with D perhaps matching TRBD1 (6 bases). Sample: peripheral blood. The CDR3 DNA follows: TGCGCCAGCAGCCAAGCCCGGACAGATCCTAACTATGGCTACACCTTC. Translated: CASSQARTDPNYGYTF.